This entry concerns a single T cell receptor (beta chain). Its antigen is as yet unknown. The CDR3 has 12 residues. Trimming took off 12 bases at V and 0 bases at J, with 11 bases between the two ends. Germline V gene sequence: CDR1 KGHDR, CDR2 SFDVKD. The sample originates from a study of Ad26.COV2.S vaccination and SARS-CoV-2 variants. Study conclusions and caveats: The TCR breadth and depth analyses may have produced an underestimate of total T cell responses. Participants in the vaccine arm had higher spike-specific TCR breadth; placebo recipients had lower. The breadth of spike-specific CD8+ and CD4+ T cell responses after vaccination was reportedly substantial.

Using immunoSEQ multiplex PCR, the repertoire was profiled, and TCRdb retains in-frame clones only, with some absent. The table lists a few hundred thousand clones, 83% of them singletons, with more than 7% in the top ten. As to treatment: about 20 received Ad26.COV2.S at low or high dose, single or two shots; roughly five received placebo; per-sample allocation not given. Day 63 following the first vaccine or placebo injection was when the samples were taken. This TCR was recovered from a person between 18 and 59 years old who received the Ad26.COV2.S COVID-19 vaccine or a placebo. The specimen comprised peripheral blood, sampled in a trial of Ad26.COV2.S vaccine versus placebo. The chain joins TRBV24-1 to TRBJ2-7; D unresolved. The CDR3 DNA follows: TGTGCCGCCGGTAAAAGCTCCTACGAGCAGTACTTC. This sequence encodes CAAGKSSYEQYF.